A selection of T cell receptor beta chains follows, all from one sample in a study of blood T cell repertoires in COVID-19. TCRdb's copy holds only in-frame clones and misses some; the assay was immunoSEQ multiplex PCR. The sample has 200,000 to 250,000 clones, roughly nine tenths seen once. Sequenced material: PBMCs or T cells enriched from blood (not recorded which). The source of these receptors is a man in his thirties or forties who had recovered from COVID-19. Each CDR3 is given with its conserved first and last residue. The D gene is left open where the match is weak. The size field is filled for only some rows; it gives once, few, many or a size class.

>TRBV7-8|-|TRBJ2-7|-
TGTGCCAGCAGCTTTGGAGGTCTCTACGAGCAGTACTTC
CASSFGGLYEQYF
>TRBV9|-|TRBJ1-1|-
TGTGCCAGCAGCGTGGGGCCCGGTGTTGGGACTGAAGCTTTCTTT
CASSVGPGVGTEAFF
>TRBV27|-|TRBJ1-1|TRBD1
TGTGCCAGCAGCCCAGGGGGCCAAAGGGTTGAAGCTTTCTTT
CASSPGGQRVEAFF
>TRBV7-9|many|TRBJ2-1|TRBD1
TGTGCCAGCAGCGTCGTATGGGGGACAGGGTTGGGTGAGCAGTTCTTC
CASSVVWGTGLGEQFF
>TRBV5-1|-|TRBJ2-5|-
TGCGCCAGCAGCCTGGTACTCCAAGAGACCCAGTACTTC
CASSLVLQETQYF
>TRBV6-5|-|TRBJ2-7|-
TGTGCCAGCAGTTCCCAGGGTTTGTACGAGCAGTACTTC
CASSSQGLYEQYF
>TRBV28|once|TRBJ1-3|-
TGTGCCAGCAGTGGGTGGGGACGGGGGTTCGGGAACACCATATATTTT
CASSGWGRGFGNTIYF
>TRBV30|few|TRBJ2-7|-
TGTGCCTGGAGTGGACTACTCCGCTACGAGCAGTACTTC
CAWSGLLRYEQYF
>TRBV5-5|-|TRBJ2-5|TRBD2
TGTGCCAGCAGCGCGACTAGCGGCCAAGAGACCCAGTACTTC
CASSATSGQETQYF
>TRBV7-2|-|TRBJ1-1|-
TGTGCCAGCAGCTTTACCACGGGTTGGAGGGAAGCTTTCTTT
CASSFTTGWREAFF
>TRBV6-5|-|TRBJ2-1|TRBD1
TGTGCCAGCAAATTACGACAGGGGCGCAATGAGCAGTTCTTC
CASKLRQGRNEQFF
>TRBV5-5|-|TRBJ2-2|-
TGTGCCAGCAACAATGCAGGTACCGGGGAGCTGTTTTTT
CASNNAGTGELFF
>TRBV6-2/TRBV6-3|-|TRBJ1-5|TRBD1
TGTGCCAGCAGTTTCGACCGGACAGGGTATAGCAATCAGCCCCAGCATTTT
CASSFDRTGYSNQPQHF
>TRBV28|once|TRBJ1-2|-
TGTGCCAGCAGTTTGTCGAAGGGGCGGTATGGCTACACCTTC
CASSLSKGRYGYTF
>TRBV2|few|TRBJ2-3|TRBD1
TGTGCCAGCAGTCGGACGGGACAGGCAAGTTCTAGCACAGATACGCAGTATTTT
CASSRTGQASSSTDTQYF
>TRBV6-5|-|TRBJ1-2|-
TGTGCCAGCAGTTACTCATCAAAGCGCGACTATGGCTACACCTTC
CASSYSSKRDYGYTF
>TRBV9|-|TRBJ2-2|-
TGTGCCAGCAGCCCGAGCCCCGGGAACACCGGGGAGCTGTTTTTT
CASSPSPGNTGELFF
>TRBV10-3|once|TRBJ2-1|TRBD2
TGTGCCATCAGTGAGTTGCCGGGGGAGGGCAATGAGCAGTTCTTC
CAISELPGEGNEQFF
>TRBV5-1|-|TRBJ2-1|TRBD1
TGCGCCAGCAGCTTGGGGACAGGGTACAATGAGCAGTTCTTC
CASSLGTGYNEQFF
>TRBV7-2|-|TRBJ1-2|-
TGTGCCAGCAGCTTAGAGGAGGGTATCAGGGTCGGGTATGGCTACACCTTC
CASSLEEGIRVGYGYTF
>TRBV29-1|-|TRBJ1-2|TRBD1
TGCAGCGCGGCCGGGACAGGGGTGCGTGGCTACACCTTC
CSAAGTGVRGYTF
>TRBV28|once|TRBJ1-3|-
TGTGCCAGCAGTTCCCCAGGAGGGAGTTTTGGAAACACCATATATTTT
CASSSPGGSFGNTIYF
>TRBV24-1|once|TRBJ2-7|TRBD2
TGTGCCACCAGTGATACGGGACTACCAAACGAGCAGTACTTC
CATSDTGLPNEQYF
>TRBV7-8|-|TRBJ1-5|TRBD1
TGTGCCAGCACCTATGGGACAGGGGATCAGCCCCAGCATTTT
CASTYGTGDQPQHF
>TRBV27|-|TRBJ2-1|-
TGTGCCAGCAGTTTGGGGGCCAATGAGCAGTTCTTC
CASSLGANEQFF
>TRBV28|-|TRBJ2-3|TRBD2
TGTGCCAGCAGACCTACGGAGGGGCTAGCGGGAGTTGGAGCAGATACGCAGTATTTT
CASRPTEGLAGVGADTQYF
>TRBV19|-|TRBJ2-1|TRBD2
TGTGCCAGTAGTAACCAGAGACCGGGACTAGCGAATGAGCAGTTCTTC
CASSNQRPGLANEQFF
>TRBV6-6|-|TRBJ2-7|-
TGTGCCAGCAGTTATAGGGCAGGGACCTACGAGCAGTACTTC
CASSYRAGTYEQYF
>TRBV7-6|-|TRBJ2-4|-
TGTGCCAGCAGCTTAGGTGGGGGGGCGGACATTCAGTACTTC
CASSLGGGADIQYF
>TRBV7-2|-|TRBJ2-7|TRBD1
TGTGCCAGCAGCTCGCGACAGGGCTCCTACGAGCAGTACTTC
CASSSRQGSYEQYF
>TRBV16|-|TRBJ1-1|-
TGTGCCAGCAGCCCAGGTGCTGAAGCTTTCTTT
CASSPGAEAFF
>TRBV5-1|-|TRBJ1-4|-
TGCGCCAGCAGCTTGGGAGGGCTGCCGGGGGAACTGTTTTTT
CASSLGGLPGELFF
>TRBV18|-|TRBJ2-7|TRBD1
TGTGCCAGCTCACGGACAGGGGGCTCCTACGAGCAGTACTTC
CASSRTGGSYEQYF
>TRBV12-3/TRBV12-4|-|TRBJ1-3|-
TGTGCCAGCAGACCGGGGATAAACACCATATATTTT
CASRPGINTIYF
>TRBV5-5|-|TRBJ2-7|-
TGTGCCAGCAGCTTGGACCCAACTAGCACCGAGCAGTACTTC
CASSLDPTSTEQYF
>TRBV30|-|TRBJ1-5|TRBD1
TGTGCCTGGAGCTCCGCAGGGGGTTCCAATCAGCCCCAGCATTTT
CAWSSAGGSNQPQHF
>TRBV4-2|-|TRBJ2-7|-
TGTGCCAGCAGCCGCACCGCGGGTTATAACTACGAGCAGTACTTC
CASSRTAGYNYEQYF
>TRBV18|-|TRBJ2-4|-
TGTGCCAGCTCACCGCCGGGACACCGAAACATTCAGTACTTC
CASSPPGHRNIQYF
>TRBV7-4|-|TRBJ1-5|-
TGCCCCAGCAGCCACGGATACGGGGGGGGCAGCAATCAGCCCCAGCATTTT
CPSSHGYGGGSNQPQHF
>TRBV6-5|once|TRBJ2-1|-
TGTGCCAGCAGTTACTCGACAGGTTACAATGAGCAGTTCTTC
CASSYSTGYNEQFF
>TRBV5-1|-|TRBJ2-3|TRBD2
TGCGCCAGCAGCCCGGGGACTAGCGGCGGTATCGATACGCAGTATTTT
CASSPGTSGGIDTQYF
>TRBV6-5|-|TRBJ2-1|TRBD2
TGTGCCAGCAGACGTGCGGGGGGGGAGTACAATGAGCAGTTCTTC
CASRRAGGEYNEQFF
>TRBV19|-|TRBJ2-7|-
TGTGCCAGTAGGCAACAGGGGGCCGTGGCTAGCGGGATCTACGAGCAGTACTTC
CASRQQGAVASGIYEQYF
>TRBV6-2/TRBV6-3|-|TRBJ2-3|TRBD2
TGTGCCAGCAGCCCATGGCTAGCGGATACCACAGATACGCAGTATTTT
CASSPWLADTTDTQYF
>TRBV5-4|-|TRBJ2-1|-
TGTGCCAGCGAGGGTCGCTATAATGAGCAGTTCTTC
CASEGRYNEQFF
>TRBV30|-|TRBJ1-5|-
TGTGCCTGGAGTAATTGGCAGGGCTTAAGCAATCAGCCCCAGCATTTT
CAWSNWQGLSNQPQHF
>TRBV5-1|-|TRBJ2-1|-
TGCGCCAGCAGCTTGGGGGGTAAGCGGGCGGAGCAGTTCTTC
CASSLGGKRAEQFF
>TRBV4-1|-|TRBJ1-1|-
TGCGCCAGCAGCCCATCCCCCGGAGTCATGAACACTGAAGCTTTCTTT
CASSPSPGVMNTEAFF